This T cell receptor (beta chain) was captured in a study of T cells in Graves' hyperthyroidism and ophthalmopathy. RNA transcripts provided the source from which TCR beta CDR3 regions were amplified. With the HTBI primer set, the TCR CDR3 went through a first round of RT-PCR. One entry per CDR3 protein results from TCRdb running MiXCR on the multiplex PCR reads. The profile shows tens of thousands of distinct CDR3 sequences, 49% of them singletons. Exclusion followed for patients with uncontrolled infection, other autoimmune disease, pregnancy or lactation. By proportion, this clonotype is medium-sized. The sequencing input was blood. This TCR was recovered from a woman younger than 45 with Graves' ophthalmopathy.

This CDR3 is CASSLAGLATYEQYF. The CDR3 nucleotides are TGTGCCAGCAGCTTAGCCGGACTAGCGACCTACGAGCAGTACTTC. The V and J genes are TRBV7-9 and TRBJ2-7; TRBD2 matches 9 bases. Trimming took 0 bases from V and 2 from J; bases not matched to a gene: 2. This CDR3 has 15 amino acids. Germline values: CDR1 SEHNR, CDR2 FQNEAQ (reference sequence).